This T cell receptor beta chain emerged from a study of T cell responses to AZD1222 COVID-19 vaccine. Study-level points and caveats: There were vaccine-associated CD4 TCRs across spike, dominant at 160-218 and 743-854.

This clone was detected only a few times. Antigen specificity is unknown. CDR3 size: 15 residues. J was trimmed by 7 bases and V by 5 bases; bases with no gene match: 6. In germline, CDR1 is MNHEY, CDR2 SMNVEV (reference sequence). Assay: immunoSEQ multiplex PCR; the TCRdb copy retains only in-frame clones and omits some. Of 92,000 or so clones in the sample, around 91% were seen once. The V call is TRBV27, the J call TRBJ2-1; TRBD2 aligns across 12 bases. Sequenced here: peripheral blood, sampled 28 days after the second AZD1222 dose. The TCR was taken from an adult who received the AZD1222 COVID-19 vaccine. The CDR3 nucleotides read TGTGCCAGCAGTGTATTCGGACTAGCGGGGAATGAGCAGTTCTTC. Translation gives CASSVFGLAGNEQFF.